Each of the 3 T cell receptor beta chains below was sequenced from the same sample in a study of blood T cell repertoires in COVID-19. Produced via immunoSEQ multiplex PCR; TCRdb's table is partial and in-frame only. The sample has 140,000 or so clones; about 87% are singletons. Sequenced input: peripheral blood. These TCRs come from a woman of 80 years or more with acute or convalescent COVID-19.

The J gene is TRBJ2-1, the V gene TRBV15; 10 bases agree with TRBD2. Looked up from germline, CDR1 is LNHNV and CDR2 is YYDKDF (reference sequence). The J segment lost 2 bases and the V segment lost 9 bases, leaving 10 bases of the junction unmatched. The CDR3 sequence is 16 residues long. DNA of the CDR3: TGTGCCACTCGTTATCGTACTAGCGGGGCCTACAATGAGCAGTTCTTC. The encoded protein is CATRYRTSGAYNEQFF.

The gene calls are TRBV5-1 and TRBJ2-1; D is ambiguous. CDR1 is SGHRS, CDR2 YFSETQ, per germline. The CDR3 has 15 residues. Trimming removed 0 bases from V and 2 bases from J, with 9 bases in between. The DNA of the CDR3 is TGCGCCAGCAGCTTGGGGCAGGTCCCCTACAATGAGCAGTTCTTC. As protein: CASSLGQVPYNEQFF.

The chain employs TRBV5-5 and TRBJ2-6, with D perhaps matching TRBD1 (6 bases). The CDR3 sequence is 16 residues long. The ends were cut back, 0 bases at V and 3 bases at J, with 10 bases in the middle. CDR1 SGHKS and CDR2 YYEKEE come from the germline V gene (reference sequence). The CDR3 protein is CASSLDRAGGANVLTF. The CDR3 nucleotides are TGTGCCAGCAGCTTGGACAGGGCGGGTGGGGCCAACGTCCTGACTTTC.